This T cell receptor beta chain derives from a study of cytomegalovirus exposure and HLA in healthy donors. Study context: Early release data held around 82 million unique TCRs from HLA-typed donors.

General observations from the study: A later analysis linked a missense variant in DCLRE1C to the trimming of TCR beta V and J genes. CMV serostatus stood as the only immune exposure information on hand. Per a later analysis, 16,951 TCR beta sequences showed association with HLA alleles at 0.05 false discovery rate.

The CDR3 length is 15 residues. Germline V gene data show CDR1 as MRHNA and CDR2 as SNTAGT. The V end was cut by 5 bases, the J end by 4 bases, with 14 bases between. In regard to this clone: Its matching antigen is unknown.

PCR employed 60 Vbeta and 13 Jbeta primers. Using immunoSEQ multiplex PCR, the repertoire was profiled, and TCRdb retains in-frame clones only, with some absent. In the table there are around 100,000 clones, about three quarters of which are singletons. Sequenced sample: PBMCs. V and J are TRBV6-4 and TRBJ2-2; D possibly corresponds to TRBD2 (6 bases). The receptor comes from a man in his forties in good health and CMV-seronegative. The CDR3 here is CASSSSGDTTGELFF. CDR3 nucleotide sequence: TGTGCCAGCAGTTCCTCGGGGGATACCACCGGGGAGCTGTTTTTT.